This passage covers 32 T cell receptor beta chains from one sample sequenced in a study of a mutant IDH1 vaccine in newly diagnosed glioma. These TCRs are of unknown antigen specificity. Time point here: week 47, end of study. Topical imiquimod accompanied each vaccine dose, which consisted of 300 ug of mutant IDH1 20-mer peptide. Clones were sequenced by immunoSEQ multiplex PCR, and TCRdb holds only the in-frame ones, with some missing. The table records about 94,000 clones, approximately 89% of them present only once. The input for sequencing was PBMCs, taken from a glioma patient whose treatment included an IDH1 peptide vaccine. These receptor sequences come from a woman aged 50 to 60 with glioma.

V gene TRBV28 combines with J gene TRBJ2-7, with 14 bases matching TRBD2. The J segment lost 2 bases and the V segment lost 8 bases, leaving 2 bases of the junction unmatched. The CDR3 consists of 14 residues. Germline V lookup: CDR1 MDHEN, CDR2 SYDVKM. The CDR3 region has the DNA TGTGCCAGCGGGACTAGCGGGAGCACCTACGAGCAGTACTTC. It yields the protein CASGTSGSTYEQYF.

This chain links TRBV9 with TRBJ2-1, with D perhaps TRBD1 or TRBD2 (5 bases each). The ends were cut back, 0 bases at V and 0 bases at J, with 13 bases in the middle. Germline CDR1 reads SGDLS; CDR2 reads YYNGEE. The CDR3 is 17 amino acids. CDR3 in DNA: TGTGCCAGCAGCGTAGAAGGGACGACAATCTCCTACAATGAGCAGTTCTTC. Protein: CASSVEGTTISYNEQFF. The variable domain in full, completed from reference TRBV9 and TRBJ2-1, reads DSGVTQTPKHLITATGQRVTLRCSPRSGDLSVYWYQQSLDQGLQFLIQYYNGEERAKGNILERFSAQQFPDLHSELNLSSLELGDSALYFCASSVEGTTISYNEQFFGPGTRLTVL.

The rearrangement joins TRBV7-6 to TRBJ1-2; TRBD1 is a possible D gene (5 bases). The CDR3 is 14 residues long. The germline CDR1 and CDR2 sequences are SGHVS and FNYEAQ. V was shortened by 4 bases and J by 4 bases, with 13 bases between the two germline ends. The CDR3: CASSYSTEGYGYTF. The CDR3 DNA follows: TGTGCCAGCAGCTACTCGACAGAGGGCTATGGCTACACCTTC.

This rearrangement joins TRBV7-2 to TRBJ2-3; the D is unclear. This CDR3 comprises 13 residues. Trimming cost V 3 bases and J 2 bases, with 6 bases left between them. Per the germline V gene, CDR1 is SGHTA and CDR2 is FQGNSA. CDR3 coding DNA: TGTGCCAGCAGCTTTGTCGTCACAGATACGCAGTATTTT. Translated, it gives CASSFVVTDTQYF.

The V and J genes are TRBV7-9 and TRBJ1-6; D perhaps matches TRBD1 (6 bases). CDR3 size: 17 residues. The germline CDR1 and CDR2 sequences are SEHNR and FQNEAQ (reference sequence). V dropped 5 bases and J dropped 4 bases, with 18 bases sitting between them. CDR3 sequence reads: CASSHHSTGSYNSPLHF. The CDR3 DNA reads TGTGCCAGCAGCCATCATTCGACAGGATCTTATAATTCACCCCTCCACTTT. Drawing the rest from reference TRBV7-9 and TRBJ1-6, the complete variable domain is DTGVSQNPRHKITKRGQNVTFRCDPISEHNRLYWYRQTLGQGPEFLTYFQNEAQLEKSRLLSDRFSAERPKGSFSTLEIQRTEQGDSAMYLCASSHHSTGSYNSPLHFGNGTRLTVT.

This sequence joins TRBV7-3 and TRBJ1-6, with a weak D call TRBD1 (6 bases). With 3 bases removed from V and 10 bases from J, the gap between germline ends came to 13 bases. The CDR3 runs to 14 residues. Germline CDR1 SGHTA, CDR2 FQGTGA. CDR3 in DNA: TGTGCCAGCAGCTTCACAGGGCCCCAATCACCCCTCCACTTT. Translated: CASSFTGPQSPLHF.

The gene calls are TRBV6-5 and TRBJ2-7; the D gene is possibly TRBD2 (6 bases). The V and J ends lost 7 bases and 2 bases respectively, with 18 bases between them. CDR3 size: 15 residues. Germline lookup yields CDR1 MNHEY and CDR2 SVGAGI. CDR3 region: CASIGSRMGAYEQYF. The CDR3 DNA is TGTGCCAGCATCGGGAGCCGGATGGGTGCCTACGAGCAGTACTTC.

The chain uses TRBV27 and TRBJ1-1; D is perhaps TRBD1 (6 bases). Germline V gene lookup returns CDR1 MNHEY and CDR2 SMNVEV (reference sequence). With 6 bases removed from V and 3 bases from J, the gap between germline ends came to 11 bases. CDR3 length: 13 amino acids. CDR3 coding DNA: TGTGCCAGCAGATCTACAGGGCACACTGAAGCTTTCTTT. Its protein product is CASRSTGHTEAFF.

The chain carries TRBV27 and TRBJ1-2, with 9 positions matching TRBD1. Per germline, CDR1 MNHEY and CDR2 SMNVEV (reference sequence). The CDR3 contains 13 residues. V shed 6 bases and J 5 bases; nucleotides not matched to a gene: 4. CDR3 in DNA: TGTGCCAGCAGCCCGGGACAGGGTTATGGCTACACCTTC. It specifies CASSPGQGYGYTF.

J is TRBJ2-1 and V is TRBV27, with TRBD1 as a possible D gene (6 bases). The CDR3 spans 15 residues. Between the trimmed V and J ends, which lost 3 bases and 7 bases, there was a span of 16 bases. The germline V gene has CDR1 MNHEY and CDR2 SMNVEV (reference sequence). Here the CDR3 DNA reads TGTGCCAGCAGTTTCGGCCAGGGGTTTAGGAATGAGCAGTTCTTC. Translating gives CASSFGQGFRNEQFF.

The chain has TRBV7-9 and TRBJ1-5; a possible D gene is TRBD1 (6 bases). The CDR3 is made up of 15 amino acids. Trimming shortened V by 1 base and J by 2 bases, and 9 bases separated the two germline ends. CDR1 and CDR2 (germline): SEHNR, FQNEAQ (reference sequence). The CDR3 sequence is CASSLGGGGNQPQHF. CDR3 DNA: TGTGCCAGCAGCTTAGGCGGGGGCGGCAATCAGCCCCAGCATTTT.

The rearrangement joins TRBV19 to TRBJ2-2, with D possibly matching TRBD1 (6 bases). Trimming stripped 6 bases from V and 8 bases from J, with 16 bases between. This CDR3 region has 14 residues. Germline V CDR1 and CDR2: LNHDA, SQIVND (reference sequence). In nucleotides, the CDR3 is TGTGCCAGTAGGATATACAACAGGGTTGGGGAGCTGTTTTTT. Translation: CASRIYNRVGELFF.

For the CDR3, the DNA is TGTGCCTGGCAAACAGGGGGCGGTGAGACCCAGTACTTC. As protein: CAWQTGGGETQYF. This sequence joins TRBV30 and TRBJ2-5; TRBD1 matches 9 bases. V dropped 5 bases and J dropped 5; count of bases not matched to a gene: 6. This CDR3 has 13 amino acids. Germline CDR1 and CDR2: GTSNPN and SVGIG (reference sequence).

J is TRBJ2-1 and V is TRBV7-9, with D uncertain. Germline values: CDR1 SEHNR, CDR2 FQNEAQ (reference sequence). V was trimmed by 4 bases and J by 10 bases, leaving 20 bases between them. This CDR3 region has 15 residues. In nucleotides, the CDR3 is TGTGCCAGCAGCTCATACGGGTCGGCTACATGGGAGCAGTTCTTC. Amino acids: CASSSYGSATWEQFF.

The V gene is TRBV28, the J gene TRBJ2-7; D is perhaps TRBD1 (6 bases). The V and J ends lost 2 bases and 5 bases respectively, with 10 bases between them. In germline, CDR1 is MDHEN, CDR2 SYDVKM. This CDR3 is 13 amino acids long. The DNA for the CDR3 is TGTGCCAGCAGTTTAAGGCAGGGGAACGAGCAGTACTTC. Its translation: CASSLRQGNEQYF.

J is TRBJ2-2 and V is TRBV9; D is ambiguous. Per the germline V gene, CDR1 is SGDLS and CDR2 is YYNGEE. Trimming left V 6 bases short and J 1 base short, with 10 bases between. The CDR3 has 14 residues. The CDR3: CASNSQGNTGELFF. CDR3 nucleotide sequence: TGTGCCAGCAACTCACAAGGGAACACCGGGGAGCTGTTTTTT.

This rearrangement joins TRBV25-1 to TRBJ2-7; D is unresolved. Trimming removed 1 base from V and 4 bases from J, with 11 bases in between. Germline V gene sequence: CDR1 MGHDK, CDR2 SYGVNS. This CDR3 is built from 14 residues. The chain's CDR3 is CASSESVFGYEQYF. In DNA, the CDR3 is TGTGCCAGCAGTGAATCGGTGTTCGGATACGAGCAGTACTTC.

CDR3: CASSLRGRDTGELFF. Here the CDR3 DNA reads TGTGCCAGCAGCTTAAGGGGGAGGGACACCGGGGAGCTGTTTTTT. The J gene is TRBJ2-2, the V gene TRBV11-2, with D maybe TRBD2 (7 bases). The CDR3 extends over 15 amino acids. Trimming cost V 2 bases and J 3 bases, with 10 bases left between them. Germline V gene data show CDR1 as SGHAT and CDR2 as FQNNGV.

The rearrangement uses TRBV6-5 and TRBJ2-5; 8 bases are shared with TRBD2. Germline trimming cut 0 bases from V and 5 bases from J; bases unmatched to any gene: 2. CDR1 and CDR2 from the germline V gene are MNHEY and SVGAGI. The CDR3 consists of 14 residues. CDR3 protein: CASSYSSGTETQYF. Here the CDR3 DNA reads TGTGCCAGCAGTTACTCTAGCGGGACTGAGACCCAGTACTTC.

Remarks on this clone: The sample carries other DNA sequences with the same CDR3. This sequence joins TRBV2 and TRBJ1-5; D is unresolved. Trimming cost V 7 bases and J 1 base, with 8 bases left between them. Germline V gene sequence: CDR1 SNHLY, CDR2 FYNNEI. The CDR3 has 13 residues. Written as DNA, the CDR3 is TGTGCCAGCAAGGGCCAGAGCAATCAGCCCCAGCATTTT. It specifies CASKGQSNQPQHF. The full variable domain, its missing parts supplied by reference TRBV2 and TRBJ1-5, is EPEVTQTPSHQVTQMGQEVILRCVPISNHLYFYWYRQILGQKVEFLVSFYNNEISEKSEIFDDQFSVERPDGSNFTLKIRSTKLEDSAMYFCASKGQSNQPQHFGDGTRLSIL.

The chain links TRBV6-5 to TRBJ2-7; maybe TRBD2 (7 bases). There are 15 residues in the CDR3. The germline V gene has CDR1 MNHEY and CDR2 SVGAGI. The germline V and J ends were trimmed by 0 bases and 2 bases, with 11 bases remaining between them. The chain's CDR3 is CASSYSRGLAYEQYF. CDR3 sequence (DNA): TGTGCCAGCAGTTACTCGCGGGGGCTTGCCTACGAGCAGTACTTC.

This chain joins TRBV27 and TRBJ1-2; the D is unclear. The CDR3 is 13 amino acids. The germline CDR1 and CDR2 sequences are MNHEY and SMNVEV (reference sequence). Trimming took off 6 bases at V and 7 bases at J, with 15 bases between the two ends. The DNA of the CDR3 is TGTGCCAGCAGCCCCATCAGAAGAGGTGGCTACACCTTC. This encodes CASSPIRRGGYTF.

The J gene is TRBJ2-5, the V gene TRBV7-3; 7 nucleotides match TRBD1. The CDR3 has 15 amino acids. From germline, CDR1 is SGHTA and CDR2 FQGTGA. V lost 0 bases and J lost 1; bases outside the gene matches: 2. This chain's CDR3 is CASSLTGTAQETQYF. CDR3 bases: TGTGCCAGCAGCTTAACGGGGACAGCCCAAGAGACCCAGTACTTC.

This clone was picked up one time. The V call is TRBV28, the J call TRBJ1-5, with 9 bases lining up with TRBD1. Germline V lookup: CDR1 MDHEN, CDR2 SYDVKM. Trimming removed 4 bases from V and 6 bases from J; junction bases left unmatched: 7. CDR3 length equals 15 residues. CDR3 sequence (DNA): TGTGCCAGCAGTTCCCCCGGGACAGGGAGTCAGCCCCAGCATTTT. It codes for CASSSPGTGSQPQHF.

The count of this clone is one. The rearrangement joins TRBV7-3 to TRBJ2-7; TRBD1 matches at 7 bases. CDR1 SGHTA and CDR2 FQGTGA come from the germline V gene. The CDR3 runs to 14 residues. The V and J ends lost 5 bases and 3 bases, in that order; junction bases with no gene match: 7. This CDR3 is CASSPSGTDYEQYF. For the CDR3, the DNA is TGTGCCAGCAGCCCCTCCGGGACAGACTACGAGCAGTACTTC. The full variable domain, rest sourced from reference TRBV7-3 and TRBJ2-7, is GAGVSQTPSNKVTEKGKYVELRCDPISGHTALYWYRQSLGQGPEFLIYFQGTGAADDSGLPNDRFFAVRPEGSVSTLKIQRTERGDSAVYLCASSPSGTDYEQYFGPGTRLTVT.

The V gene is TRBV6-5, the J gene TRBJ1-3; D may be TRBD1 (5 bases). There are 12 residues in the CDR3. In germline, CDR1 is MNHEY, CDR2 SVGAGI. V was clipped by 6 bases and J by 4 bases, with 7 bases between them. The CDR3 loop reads CASRSGGNTIYF. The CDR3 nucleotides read TGTGCCAGCAGGTCAGGGGGAAACACCATATATTTT.

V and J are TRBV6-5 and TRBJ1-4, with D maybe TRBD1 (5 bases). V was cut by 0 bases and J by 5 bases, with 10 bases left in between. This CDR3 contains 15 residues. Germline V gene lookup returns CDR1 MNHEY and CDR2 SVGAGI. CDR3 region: CASSYSAGENEKLFF. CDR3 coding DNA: TGTGCCAGCAGTTACTCGGCGGGGGAGAATGAAAAACTGTTTTTT.

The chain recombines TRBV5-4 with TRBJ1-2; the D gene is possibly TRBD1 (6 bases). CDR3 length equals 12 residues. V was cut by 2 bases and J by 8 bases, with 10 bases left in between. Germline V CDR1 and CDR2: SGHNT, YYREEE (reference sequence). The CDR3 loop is CASSLQGGGYTF. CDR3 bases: TGTGCCAGCAGCTTACAGGGAGGCGGCTACACCTTC.

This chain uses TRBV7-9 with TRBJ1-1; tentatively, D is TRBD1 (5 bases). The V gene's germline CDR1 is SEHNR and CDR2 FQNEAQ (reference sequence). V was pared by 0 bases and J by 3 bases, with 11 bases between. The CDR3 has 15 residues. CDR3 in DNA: TGTGCCAGCAGCTTAGCAGGGGTAGGGGACACTGAAGCTTTCTTT. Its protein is CASSLAGVGDTEAFF.

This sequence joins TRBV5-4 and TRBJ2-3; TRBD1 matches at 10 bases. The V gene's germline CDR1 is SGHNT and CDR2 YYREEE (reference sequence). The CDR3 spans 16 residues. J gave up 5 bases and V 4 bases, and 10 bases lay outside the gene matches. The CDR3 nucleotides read TGTGCCAGCAGCACAGGACAGGGGGGGCCGGGAGATACGCAGTATTTT. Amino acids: CASSTGQGGPGDTQYF.

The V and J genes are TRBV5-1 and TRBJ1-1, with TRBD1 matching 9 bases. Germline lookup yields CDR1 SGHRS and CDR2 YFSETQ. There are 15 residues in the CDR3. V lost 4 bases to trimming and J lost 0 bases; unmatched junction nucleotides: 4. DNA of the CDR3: TGCGCCAGCAGCCTCCGGGACAGGGTGAACACTGAAGCTTTCTTT. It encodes CASSLRDRVNTEAFF.

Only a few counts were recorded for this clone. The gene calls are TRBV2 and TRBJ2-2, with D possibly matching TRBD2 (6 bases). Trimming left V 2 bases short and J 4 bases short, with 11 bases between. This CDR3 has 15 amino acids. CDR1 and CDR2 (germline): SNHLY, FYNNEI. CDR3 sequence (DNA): TGTGCCAGCAGTGAAAGGGGACTTACCACCGGGGAGCTGTTTTTT. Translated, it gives CASSERGLTTGELFF.